This T cell receptor (beta chain) was sequenced in a study of T cell repertoires in ileal Crohn's disease. Study details: Postoperative therapy was given to about half: roughly twelve thiopurines, 15 to 20 anti-TNF agents. Study results and limitations: Mucosal expansions were suggested to be mainly CD8 T cells. Clonal expansions were more frequent in active smokers than non-smokers at surgery.

After removal of 6 bases from V and 6 bases from J, the junction contained 6 bases not matched to a gene. This CDR3 has 15 residues. Germline loops: CDR1 SNHLY, CDR2 FYNNEI. As for this clone: Its cognate antigen is unknown.

Assay: immunoSEQ multiplex PCR; the TCRdb copy retains only in-frame clones and omits some. The profile covers approximately 8,200 clones, with 60% to 85% appearing a single time and 8% to 9.5% taken by the ten largest. The sample taken for sequencing was ileal tissue. This chain links TRBV2 with TRBJ1-5; 12 nucleotides agree with TRBD1. This sequence originates from an adult with Crohn's disease. In nucleotides, the CDR3 is TGTGCCAGCAGCGGGACAGGGGGCCGAGGTCAGCCCCAGCATTTT. Encoded protein: CASSGTGGRGQPQHF.